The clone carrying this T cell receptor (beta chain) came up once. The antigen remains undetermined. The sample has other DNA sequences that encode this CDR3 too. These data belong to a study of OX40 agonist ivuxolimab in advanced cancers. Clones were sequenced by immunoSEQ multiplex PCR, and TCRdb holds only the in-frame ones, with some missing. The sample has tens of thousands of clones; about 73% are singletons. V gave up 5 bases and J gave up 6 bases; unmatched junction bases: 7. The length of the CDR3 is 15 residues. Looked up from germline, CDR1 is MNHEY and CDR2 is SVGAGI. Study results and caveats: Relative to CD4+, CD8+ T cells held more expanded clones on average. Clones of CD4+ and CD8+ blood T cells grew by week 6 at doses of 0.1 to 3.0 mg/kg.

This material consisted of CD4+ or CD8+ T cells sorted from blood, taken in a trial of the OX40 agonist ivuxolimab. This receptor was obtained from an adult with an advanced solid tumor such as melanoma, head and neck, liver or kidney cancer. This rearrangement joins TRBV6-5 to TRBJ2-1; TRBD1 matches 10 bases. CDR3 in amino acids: CASSPRDRGGNEQFF. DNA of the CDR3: TGTGCCAGCAGTCCCCGGGACAGGGGCGGCAATGAGCAGTTCTTC.